Listed below are T cell receptor beta chains from one sample, sequenced in a study of cytomegalovirus exposure and HLA in healthy donors. Sequencing used immunoSEQ multiplex PCR; TCRdb keeps in-frame clones, though not all of them. The data contain about 82,000 clones, about 74% of them seen just once; the ten biggest clones take up 6.2%. Sequencing was performed on PBMCs. The source of these receptors is a woman in her forties or fifties in good health and CMV-seropositive. CDR3s include the opening cysteine and the closing phenylalanine or tryptophan. The D gene is left open where the match is weak. Some rows mark clone size as missing; the rest say once, few, many or name a class of expanded clone.

abundance: -
v_gene: TRBV29-1
j_gene: TRBJ2-1
d_gene: -
CDR3nt: TGCAGCGTTGAAGATCTTGGGCAAGCAGGAGAGCAGTTCTTC
CDR3aa: CSVEDLGQAGEQFF

abundance: -
v_gene: TRBV9
j_gene: TRBJ2-5
d_gene: TRBD2
CDR3nt: TGTGCCAGCAGCCCCGAGCGGGAGGCTCAAGAGACCCAGTACTTC
CDR3aa: CASSPEREAQETQYF

abundance: few
v_gene: TRBV10-3
j_gene: TRBJ2-2
d_gene: TRBD2
CDR3nt: TGTGCCATCAGACAGCGGGAGGCTGACGGGGAGCTGTTTTTT
CDR3aa: CAIRQREADGELFF

abundance: -
v_gene: TRBV6-1
j_gene: TRBJ2-2
d_gene: TRBD1
CDR3nt: TGTGCCAGCAGTGGGGGGGACAGGAGCCCTTCGGAGACCGGGGAGCTGTTTTTT
CDR3aa: CASSGGDRSPSETGELFF

abundance: once
v_gene: TRBV6-5
j_gene: TRBJ2-5
d_gene: -
CDR3nt: TGTGCCAGCAGTTACTCCTTGCAAGAGACCCAGTACTTC
CDR3aa: CASSYSLQETQYF

abundance: -
v_gene: TRBV19
j_gene: TRBJ2-1
d_gene: TRBD2
CDR3nt: TGTGCCAGTAAGGACGTGGGGGGGAGGCGGGACAATGAGCAGTTCTTC
CDR3aa: CASKDVGGRRDNEQFF

abundance: -
v_gene: TRBV9
j_gene: TRBJ1-1
d_gene: -
CDR3nt: TGTGCCAGCAGCGTACTGACAGACCTAGAAGCTTTCTTT
CDR3aa: CASSVLTDLEAFF

abundance: -
v_gene: TRBV10-1
j_gene: TRBJ2-2
d_gene: -
CDR3nt: TGCGCCAGCAGTGCTGCGTTCACCGGGGAGCTGTTTTTT
CDR3aa: CASSAAFTGELFF

abundance: -
v_gene: TRBV5-5
j_gene: TRBJ2-7
d_gene: -
CDR3nt: TGTGCCAGCAGCAGGCCGCGGGCCAACTACGAGCAGTACTTC
CDR3aa: CASSRPRANYEQYF

abundance: -
v_gene: TRBV28
j_gene: TRBJ2-3
d_gene: -
CDR3nt: TGTGCCAGCAGTTTACGCGGGATAAGCACAGATACGCAGTATTTT
CDR3aa: CASSLRGISTDTQYF

abundance: once
v_gene: TRBV28
j_gene: TRBJ2-7
d_gene: TRBD2
CDR3nt: TGTGCCAGCAGGTCCACCCTCCTAGCGGGAGGATCCTACGAGCAGTACTTC
CDR3aa: CASRSTLLAGGSYEQYF

abundance: -
v_gene: TRBV28
j_gene: TRBJ2-1
d_gene: TRBD2
CDR3nt: TGTGCCAGCAGTTTATTCCGGGGAGGGGCTACGTTTCAGTTCTTC
CDR3aa: CASSLFRGGATFQFF

abundance: few
v_gene: TRBV6-6
j_gene: TRBJ2-7
d_gene: -
CDR3nt: TGTGCCAGCAGTGACCGGGACACCCCCTACGAGCAGTACTTC
CDR3aa: CASSDRDTPYEQYF

abundance: -
v_gene: TRBV10-3
j_gene: TRBJ2-7
d_gene: TRBD1
CDR3nt: TGTGCCATCAGTGAGGAACAGGGGTGGGAGCAGTACTTC
CDR3aa: CAISEEQGWEQYF

abundance: -
v_gene: TRBV9
j_gene: TRBJ2-2
d_gene: -
CDR3nt: TGTGCCAGCAGCGAGAGAGGACAAATCAACACCGGGGAGCTGTTTTTT
CDR3aa: CASSERGQINTGELFF

abundance: few
v_gene: TRBV6-1
j_gene: TRBJ2-1
d_gene: TRBD2
CDR3nt: TGTGCCAGCAGTGAAGAGTTAGCGGGAGCAAATGAGCAGTTCTTC
CDR3aa: CASSEELAGANEQFF

abundance: -
v_gene: TRBV7-2
j_gene: TRBJ1-2
d_gene: -
CDR3nt: TGTGCCAGCAGCTTAGCCCGAAGTAGGCAGGGCCACACCTTC
CDR3aa: CASSLARSRQGHTF

abundance: -
v_gene: TRBV11-3
j_gene: TRBJ2-5
d_gene: TRBD2
CDR3nt: TGTGCCAGCAGCTTTTTTAGGACTAGCGGGAGATCAGAGACCCAGTACTTC
CDR3aa: CASSFFRTSGRSETQYF

abundance: -
v_gene: TRBV9
j_gene: TRBJ2-4
d_gene: -
CDR3nt: TGTGCCAGCAGCGTAGGCCCAGGGTCGGAAAACATTCAGTACTTC
CDR3aa: CASSVGPGSENIQYF

abundance: -
v_gene: TRBV5-4
j_gene: TRBJ2-7
d_gene: TRBD2
CDR3nt: TGTGCCAGCAGCGGGGGGGGCGGGAGGCTCTACGAGCAGTACTTC
CDR3aa: CASSGGGGRLYEQYF